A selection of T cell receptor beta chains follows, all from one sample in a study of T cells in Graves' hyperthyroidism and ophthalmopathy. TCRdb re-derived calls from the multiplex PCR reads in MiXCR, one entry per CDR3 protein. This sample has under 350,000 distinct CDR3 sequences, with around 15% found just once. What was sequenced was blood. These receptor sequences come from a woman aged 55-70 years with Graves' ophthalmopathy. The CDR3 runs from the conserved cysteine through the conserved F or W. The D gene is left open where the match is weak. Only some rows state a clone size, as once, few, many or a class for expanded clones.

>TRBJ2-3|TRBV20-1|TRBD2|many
TGCAGTGCCCCGTTGGCGGGGGTTGACACGCAGTATTTT
CSAPLAGVDTQYF
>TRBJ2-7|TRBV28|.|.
TGTGCCAGCAGTAGGGACGGGGCTTTCCACGAGCAGTACTTC
CASSRDGAFHEQYF
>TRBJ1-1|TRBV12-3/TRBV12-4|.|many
TGTGCCAGCAGTTTTAATGTAGAGGACGGAAAAACACTGTTGGCTTTCTTT
CASSFNVEDGKTLLAFF
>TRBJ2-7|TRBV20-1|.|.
TGCAGTGCCCCGGGACTCTCCTACGAGCAGTACTTC
CSAPGLSYEQYF
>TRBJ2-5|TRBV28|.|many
TGTGCCAGCAGTCCACGGGTAGCAGTGTACCAAGAGACCCAGTACTTC
CASSPRVAVYQETQYF
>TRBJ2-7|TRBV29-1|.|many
TGCAGCGTTATACCTGGGACTCAAAGCTCCTACGAGCAGTACTTC
CSVIPGTQSSYEQYF
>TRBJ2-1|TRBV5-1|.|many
TGCGCCAGCAGCTTGCAGGCGGGATTTTACAATGAGCAGTTCTTC
CASSLQAGFYNEQFF
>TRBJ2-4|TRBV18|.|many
TGTGCCAGCTCACCACCGGAGGGGGCCAAAAACATTCAGTACTTC
CASSPPEGAKNIQYF
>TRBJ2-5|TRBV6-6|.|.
TGTGCCAGCAGTTACGTTGGGGCAGTACAAGAGACCCAGTACTTC
CASSYVGAVQETQYF
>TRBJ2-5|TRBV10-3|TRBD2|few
TGTGCCATCAGTGAGTCGGGCGGGGGTTGGTACTTC
CAISESGGGWYF
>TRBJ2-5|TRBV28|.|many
TGTGCCAGCAGCCGAACCCCCTGGGGTCGGGAGACCCAGTACTTC
CASSRTPWGRETQYF
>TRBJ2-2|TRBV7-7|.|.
TGTGCCAGCAGCCCATGGGAAAGGGGCACCGGGGAGCTGTTTTTT
CASSPWERGTGELFF
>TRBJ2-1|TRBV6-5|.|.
TGTGCCAGCAGTGGAGGGTACAATGAGCAGTTCTTC
CASSGGYNEQFF
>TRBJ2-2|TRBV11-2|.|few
.
CASSFPGQVYTGSCFF
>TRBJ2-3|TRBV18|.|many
TGTGCCAGCTCACCACTTACCAGGGAAGATACGCAGTATTTT
CASSPLTREDTQYF
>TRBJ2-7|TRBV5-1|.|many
TGCGCCAGCAGCTTCCACAGGAGTCCTCGGGAGCAGTACTTC
CASSFHRSPREQYF
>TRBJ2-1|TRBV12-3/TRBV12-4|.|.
TGTGCCAGCAGTTTAGGGGGGACCCTCCTTAATGAGCAGTTCTTC
CASSLGGTLLNEQFF
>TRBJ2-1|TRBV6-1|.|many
TGTGCCAGCAGTGGGTCGTGGGGCGTCGATGAGCAGTTCTTC
CASSGSWGVDEQFF
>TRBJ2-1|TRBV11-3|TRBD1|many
TGTGCCAGCAGCTGGGGGACAGTTTCCTACAATGAGCAGTTCTTC
CASSWGTVSYNEQFF
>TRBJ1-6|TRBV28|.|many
TGTGCCAGCAGTTCCCCGGCGGAGCCCTATTCACCCCTCCACTTT
CASSSPAEPYSPLHF
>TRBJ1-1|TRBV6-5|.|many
TGTGCCAGCAGTTACTCTATTGAGGGGGTCGTGTTCATGAACACTGAAGCTTTCTTT
CASSYSIEGVVFMNTEAFF
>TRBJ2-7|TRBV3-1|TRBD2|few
TGTGCCAGCAGCCAATACCTTACCGCGGGGGGCTACGAGCAGTACTTC
CASSQYLTAGGYEQYF
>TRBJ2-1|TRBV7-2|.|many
TGTGCCAGCAGCCTGACATTTGAGCCCAATGAGCAGTTCTTC
CASSLTFEPNEQFF
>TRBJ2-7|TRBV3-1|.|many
TGTGCCAGCAGCCCTCGGGTCTCCTACGAGCAGTACTTC
CASSPRVSYEQYF
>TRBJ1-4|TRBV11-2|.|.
TGTGCCAGCAGCCACGGACTTAAGAGAGGTGAAAAACTGTTTTTT
CASSHGLKRGEKLFF
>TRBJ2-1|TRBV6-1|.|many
TGTGCCACCTGTATAGCGGGGACAGCCTACAATGAGCAGTTCTTC
CATCIAGTAYNEQFF
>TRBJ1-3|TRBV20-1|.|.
TGCAGTGCTAGACGAGACAGCTCTGGAAACACCATATATTTT
CSARRDSSGNTIYF
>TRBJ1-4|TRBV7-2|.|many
TGTGCCAGCAGCGTACAGGGAACGACTAATGAAAAACTGTTTTTT
CASSVQGTTNEKLFF
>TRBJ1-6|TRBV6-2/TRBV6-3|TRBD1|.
TGTGCCAGCAGCCTGGGACAGGGATATCGCTCACCCCTCCACTTT
CASSLGQGYRSPLHF
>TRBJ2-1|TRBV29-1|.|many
TGCAGCTCTGAAGGTGGTACAGGGAGATTTGGGAATGAGCAGTTCTTC
CSSEGGTGRFGNEQFF
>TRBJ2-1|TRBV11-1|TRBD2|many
TGTGCCAGCAGCCCTCAGACTAGCGTGAGATACAATGAGCAGTTCTTC
CASSPQTSVRYNEQFF
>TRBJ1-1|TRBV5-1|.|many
TGCGCCAGCAGCTTGTGGCAGAGACCCATGAACACTGAAGCTTTCTTT
CASSLWQRPMNTEAFF
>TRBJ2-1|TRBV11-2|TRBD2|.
TGTGCCAGCAGCACCAGACTAGCGGGACTGAATGAGCAGTTCTTC
CASSTRLAGLNEQFF
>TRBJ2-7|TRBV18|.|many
TGTGCCAGCTCTCAAACACAGAGACAGGACTACGAGCAGTACTTC
CASSQTQRQDYEQYF
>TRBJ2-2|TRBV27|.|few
TGTGCCAGCAGTTTTAACAGGGAGACCGGGGAGCTGTTTTTT
CASSFNRETGELFF
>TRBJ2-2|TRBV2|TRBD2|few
TGTGCCAGCAGCACGTCTAGCGGGGCGAACACCGGGGAGCTGTTTTTT
CASSTSSGANTGELFF
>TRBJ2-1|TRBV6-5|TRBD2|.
TGTGCCAGCAGTTACAGCCCTCCGCTGGTAGCGGGGGACAATGAGCAGTTCTTC
CASSYSPPLVAGDNEQFF
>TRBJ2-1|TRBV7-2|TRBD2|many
TGTGCCAGCAGCTTACGACTAGCGGGAGGTAGAGAGCAGTTCTTC
CASSLRLAGGREQFF
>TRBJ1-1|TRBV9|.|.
TGTGCCAGCAGCGGACTACAGAACACTGAAGCTTTCTTT
CASSGLQNTEAFF
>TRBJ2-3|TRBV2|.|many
TGTGCCAGCAGTGAAGCGCATCCCGGGGATACGCAGTATTTT
CASSEAHPGDTQYF
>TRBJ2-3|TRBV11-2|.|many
TGTGCCAGCAACCCGGACGTAGATACGCAGTATTTT
CASNPDVDTQYF
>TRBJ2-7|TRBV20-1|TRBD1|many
TGCAGTGCTAGACTAACTAGACAGGGGATCTCCTACGAGCAGTACTTC
CSARLTRQGISYEQYF
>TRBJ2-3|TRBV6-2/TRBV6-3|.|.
TGTGCCAGCAGCCCCCGAGGGGGGGCGGCAGATACGCAGTATTTT
CASSPRGGAADTQYF
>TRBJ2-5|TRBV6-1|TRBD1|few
TGTGCCAGCAGTCGCGGGACAGGGCGTTTTGTAGAGACCCAGTACTTC
CASSRGTGRFVETQYF
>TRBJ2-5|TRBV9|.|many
TGTGCCAGCAGCGTACGGGACATACAAGAGACCCAGTACTTC
CASSVRDIQETQYF
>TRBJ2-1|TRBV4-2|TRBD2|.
TGTGCCAGCAGCCAACTAGCGGGAGGCCTCTCTTCAAGTGAGCAGTTCTTC
CASSQLAGGLSSSEQFF
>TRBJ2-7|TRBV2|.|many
TGTGCCAGCACAAGTCAGCCATCCTACGAGCAGTACTTC
CASTSQPSYEQYF
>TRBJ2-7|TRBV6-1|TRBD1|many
TGTGCCAGCAGTCCCCTGGGACAGGGGTTTTACGAGCAGTACTTC
CASSPLGQGFYEQYF
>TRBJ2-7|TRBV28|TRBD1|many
TGTGCCAGCAGTTTCTACCCCGGGACAGGGGGTAACGAGCAGTACTTC
CASSFYPGTGGNEQYF
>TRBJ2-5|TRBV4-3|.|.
TGCGCCAGCAGCCAAGAAGGTGGGGAGACCCAGTACTTC
CASSQEGGETQYF
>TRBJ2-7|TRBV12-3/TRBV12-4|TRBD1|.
TGTGCCAGCAGTTTAGGACAGGGCTGGTCCTACGAGCAGTACTTC
CASSLGQGWSYEQYF
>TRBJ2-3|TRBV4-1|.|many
TGCGCCAGCAGCCCTGGTCCCTTCCTAGGAGATACGCAGTATTTT
CASSPGPFLGDTQYF
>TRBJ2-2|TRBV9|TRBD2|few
TGTGCCAGCAGCGAAGGACTAGCGTATACCGGGGAGCTGTTTTTT
CASSEGLAYTGELFF
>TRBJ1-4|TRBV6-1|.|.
TGTGCCAGCAGTCAGTTAGTGGAAAAACTGTTTTTT
CASSQLVEKLFF
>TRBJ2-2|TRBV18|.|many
TGTGCCAGCTCATTCGGGACGGCCTCGAACACCGGGGAGCTGTTTTTT
CASSFGTASNTGELFF
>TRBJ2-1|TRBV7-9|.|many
TGTGCCAGCAGCTTAGCTGCCACGTGGCAGTTCTTC
CASSLAATWQFF